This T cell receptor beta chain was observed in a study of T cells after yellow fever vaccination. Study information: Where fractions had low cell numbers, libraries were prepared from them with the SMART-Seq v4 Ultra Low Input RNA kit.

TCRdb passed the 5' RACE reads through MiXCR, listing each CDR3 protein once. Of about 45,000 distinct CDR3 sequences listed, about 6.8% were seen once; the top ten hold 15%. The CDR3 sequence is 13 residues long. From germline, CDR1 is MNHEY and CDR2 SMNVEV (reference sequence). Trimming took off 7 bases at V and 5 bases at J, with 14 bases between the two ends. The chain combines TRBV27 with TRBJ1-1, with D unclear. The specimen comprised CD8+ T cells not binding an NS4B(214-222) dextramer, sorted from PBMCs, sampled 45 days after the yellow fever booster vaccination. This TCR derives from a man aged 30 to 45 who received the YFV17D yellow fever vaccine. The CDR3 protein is CASKFGRLTEAFF. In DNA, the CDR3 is TGTGCCAGCAAATTCGGCAGGCTGACTGAAGCTTTCTTT.